This is a list of T cell receptor beta chains from one sample in a study of post-analysis software for immune sequencing data. TCRdb reprocessed the PCR reads with MiXCR, giving one entry per CDR3 protein. This table holds under 650,000 distinct CDR3 sequences, about 40% found once. What was sequenced was blood. Source of these receptors: a girl aged 5 to 17 with multiple sclerosis. CDR3s include the opening cysteine and the closing phenylalanine or tryptophan. The order of the fields is J gene, V gene, clone size, D gene, CDR3 protein, CDR3 DNA. A D gene is named only where the DNA matches it firmly. Where a row states a size, it is once, few, many or the class of an expanded clone; other rows omit it.

J: TRBJ2-7
V: TRBV11-2
size: NA
D: TRBD1
CDR3: CASSSPGQLTKGAYEQYF
DNA: TGTGCCAGCAGCTCCCCGGGACAGCTTACAAAGGGTGCCTACGAGCAGTACTTC

J: TRBJ1-1
V: TRBV13
size: NA
D: NA
CDR3: CASSKPGQNTEAFF
DNA: TGTGCCAGCAGCAAACCGGGACAGAACACTGAAGCTTTCTTT

J: TRBJ1-1
V: TRBV12-3/TRBV12-4
size: few
D: NA
CDR3: CASSSTDRNTEAFF
DNA: TGTGCCAGCAGTTCTACCGACAGGAACACTGAAGCTTTCTTT

J: TRBJ2-1
V: TRBV7-9
size: NA
D: TRBD2
CDR3: CASRTGLAGGTNEQFF
DNA: TGTGCCAGCAGGACGGGACTAGCGGGGGGGACTAATGAGCAGTTCTTC

J: TRBJ1-1
V: TRBV4-1
size: few
D: NA
CDR3: CASSQDGATEAFF
DNA: TGCGCCAGCAGCCAAGATGGGGCAACTGAAGCTTTCTTT

J: TRBJ2-7
V: TRBV20-1
size: NA
D: NA
CDR3: CSARDKPLPFYEQYF
DNA: TGCAGTGCTAGAGACAAACCTTTGCCCTTCTACGAGCAGTACTTC

J: TRBJ2-5
V: TRBV20-1
size: NA
D: NA
CDR3: CSARDLGDSLETQYF
DNA: TGCAGTGCTAGAGATCTGGGGGACTCCTTAGAGACCCAGTACTTC

J: TRBJ2-1
V: TRBV7-2
size: few
D: TRBD2
CDR3: CASSLVGGGADYNEQFF
DNA: TGTGCCAGCAGCTTAGTAGGCGGGGGGGCCGACTACAATGAGCAGTTCTTC

J: TRBJ2-1
V: TRBV6-6
size: NA
D: NA
CDR3: CASSYEDYRHNEQFF
DNA: TGTGCCAGCAGTTATGAGGACTACCGACACAATGAGCAGTTCTTC

J: TRBJ2-5
V: TRBV9
size: NA
D: TRBD2
CDR3: CASSAYGGTLQETQYF
DNA: TGTGCCAGCAGCGCTTACGGGGGGACTCTCCAAGAGACCCAGTACTTC

J: TRBJ1-1
V: TRBV7-8
size: few
D: NA
CDR3: CASTHYTEAFF
DNA: TGTGCCAGCACCCATTACACTGAAGCTTTCTTT

J: TRBJ2-7
V: TRBV29-1
size: once
D: NA
CDR3: CSVGQGGAYEQYF
DNA: TGCAGCGTTGGACAGGGAGGGGCCTACGAGCAGTACTTC

J: TRBJ1-2
V: TRBV10-3
size: NA
D: NA
CDR3: CAVHPGQERGYTF
DNA: TGTGCCGTTCATCCGGGACAAGAGCGAGGCTACACCTTC

J: TRBJ1-4
V: TRBV6-5
size: few
D: TRBD1
CDR3: CASSVTGEGEKLFF
DNA: TGTGCCAGCAGTGTAACAGGGGAGGGTGAAAAACTGTTTTTT

J: TRBJ2-7
V: TRBV10-3
size: few
D: NA
CDR3: CATRPPGQYEQYF
DNA: TGTGCCACCCGTCCCCCGGGGCAGTACGAGCAGTACTTC

J: TRBJ2-3
V: TRBV6-1
size: NA
D: TRBD2
CDR3: CASSARGAGGAGDTQYF
DNA: TGTGCCAGCAGTGCCCGAGGGGCGGGGGGGGCCGGAGATACGCAGTATTTT

J: TRBJ2-7
V: TRBV14
size: NA
D: NA
CDR3: CASSQGAMQYF
DNA: TGTGCCAGCAGCCAAGGTGCCATGCAGTACTTC

J: TRBJ1-6
V: TRBV6-5
size: NA
D: TRBD1
CDR3: CASSRGDRGNSPLHF
DNA: TGTGCCAGCAGCCGCGGGGACAGGGGGAATTCACCCCTCCACTTT

J: TRBJ2-5
V: TRBV13
size: few
D: TRBD2
CDR3: CASSQRLAGPAQQYF
DNA: TGTGCCAGCAGCCAGCGACTAGCGGGGCCTGCCCAGCAGTACTTC

J: TRBJ2-3
V: TRBV10-3
size: NA
D: NA
CDR3: CAISERGLRDTQYF
DNA: TGTGCCATCAGTGAGAGAGGACTAAGAGATACGCAGTATTTT

J: TRBJ2-1
V: TRBV3-1
size: NA
D: NA
CDR3: CASSQAGLLPEQFF
DNA: TGTGCCAGCAGCCAAGCTGGACTTCTCCCGGAGCAGTTCTTC

J: TRBJ2-7
V: TRBV3-1
size: NA
D: NA
CDR3: CASSQRTEGDYEQYF
DNA: TGTGCCAGCAGCCAGCGGACTGAAGGGGACTACGAGCAGTACTTC

J: TRBJ2-5
V: TRBV24-1
size: NA
D: TRBD1
CDR3: CATSAVTGDVAQYF
DNA: TGTGCCACCAGTGCCGTGACAGGGGACGTAGCCCAGTACTTC

J: TRBJ2-7
V: TRBV29-1
size: NA
D: NA
CDR3: CSVGDIPQYF
DNA: TGCAGCGTTGGGGACATCCCGCAGTACTTC

J: TRBJ2-3
V: TRBV20-1
size: NA
D: NA
CDR3: CSARDPLVGTGTDTQYF
DNA: TGCAGTGCTAGAGATCCCCTAGTGGGTACAGGCACAGATACGCAGTATTTT

J: TRBJ2-1
V: TRBV3-1
size: NA
D: NA
CDR3: CASSQNEGWGESSYNEQFF
DNA: TGTGCCAGCAGCCAAAATGAAGGCTGGGGGGAATCCTCCTACAATGAGCAGTTCTTC

J: TRBJ2-7
V: TRBV13
size: NA
D: NA
CDR3: CASSWGAPSYEQYF
DNA: TGTGCCAGCAGCTGGGGGGCCCCGTCCTACGAGCAGTACTTC

J: TRBJ2-1
V: TRBV6-4
size: NA
D: NA
CDR3: CASSDSTFRTTTEQFF
DNA: TGTGCCAGCAGTGACTCTACCTTTCGTACAACTACCGAGCAGTTCTTC

J: TRBJ2-7
V: TRBV5-1
size: NA
D: TRBD1
CDR3: CANSSRDRGHEQYF
DNA: TGCGCCAACAGCTCCCGGGACAGGGGCCACGAGCAGTACTTC

J: TRBJ2-1
V: TRBV11-3
size: NA
D: NA
CDR3: CASSLGRQTTYNGQFF
DNA: TGTGCCAGCAGCTTAGGGCGGCAGACAACCTACAATGGGCAGTTCTTC

J: TRBJ2-5
V: TRBV6-2/TRBV6-3
size: NA
D: NA
CDR3: CTSSYSNLPSQDPFQETQYF
DNA: TGTACCAGCAGTTACTCGAACCTCCCGTCCCAGGACCCATTTCAAGAGACCCAGTACTTC

J: TRBJ2-1
V: TRBV10-1
size: NA
D: NA
CDR3: CASSEAGIEQFF
DNA: TGCGCCAGCAGTGAGGCGGGAATTGAGCAGTTCTTC

J: TRBJ2-3
V: TRBV3-1
size: NA
D: NA
CDR3: CASSVRGVTDTQYF
DNA: TGTGCCAGCTCTGTCAGGGGGGTTACAGATACGCAGTATTTT

J: TRBJ2-1
V: TRBV5-1
size: few
D: TRBD2
CDR3: CASSVSGEPYNEQFF
DNA: TGCGCCAGCAGCGTGAGCGGGGAACCCTACAATGAGCAGTTCTTC

J: TRBJ2-1
V: TRBV5-1
size: NA
D: NA
CDR3: CASSWGGRGDEQFF
DNA: TGCGCCAGCAGCTGGGGAGGCAGGGGCGATGAGCAGTTCTTC

J: TRBJ2-3
V: TRBV25-1
size: few
D: TRBD2
CDR3: CASRPVGRVLAGDAQYF
DNA: TGTGCCAGCAGACCAGTGGGGAGGGTCCTAGCGGGCGATGCGCAGTATTTT

J: TRBJ1-4
V: TRBV30
size: NA
D: NA
CDR3: CAWSEGPGGEEKLFF
DNA: TGTGCCTGGAGTGAAGGCCCCGGGGGGGAGGAAAAACTGTTTTTT

J: TRBJ1-2
V: TRBV24-1
size: NA
D: NA
CDR3: CATSDYGGRGYTF
DNA: TGTGCCACCAGTGATTACGGGGGGCGAGGCTACACCTTC

J: TRBJ2-1
V: TRBV3-1
size: few
D: NA
CDR3: CASSQDLGGGPLDEQFF
DNA: TGTGCCAGCAGCCAAGATCTTGGCGGGGGCCCGTTGGATGAGCAGTTCTTC

J: TRBJ2-3
V: TRBV5-1
size: NA
D: TRBD2
CDR3: CASSPWTSGFTDTQYF
DNA: TGCGCCAGCAGCCCGTGGACTAGCGGGTTTACAGATACGCAGTATTTT

J: TRBJ1-1
V: TRBV30
size: few
D: NA
CDR3: CAWSIYTEAFF
DNA: TGTGCCTGGAGTATCTACACTGAAGCTTTCTTT

J: TRBJ1-2
V: TRBV12-3/TRBV12-4
size: few
D: NA
CDR3: CASSSGLELYGYTF
DNA: TGTGCCAGCAGTTCCGGACTGGAACTCTATGGCTACACCTTC

J: TRBJ2-7
V: TRBV28
size: few
D: NA
CDR3: CASSSTETLSYEQYF
DNA: TGTGCCAGCAGTTCGACAGAAACCCTCTCCTACGAGCAGTACTTC

J: TRBJ2-4
V: TRBV9
size: few
D: NA
CDR3: CASSPLWGSGFPGEQYF
DNA: TGTGCCAGCAGCCCCTTATGGGGTAGCGGCTTTCCGGGTGAGCAGTACTTC

J: TRBJ2-7
V: TRBV5-1
size: many
D: NA
CDR3: CASSRAGSYEQYF
DNA: TGCGCCAGCAGCAGGGCCGGCTCCTACGAGCAGTACTTC

J: TRBJ2-6
V: TRBV12-3/TRBV12-4
size: few
D: NA
CDR3: CASTRPGSRYSGANALTF
DNA: TGTGCCAGCACTCGTCCGGGTAGCAGATACTCTGGGGCCAACGCCCTGACTTTC

J: TRBJ2-3
V: TRBV20-1
size: few
D: TRBD2
CDR3: CSASAGLAGGGTDTQYF
DNA: TGCAGTGCTAGTGCCGGACTAGCGGGGGGGGGCACAGATACGCAGTATTTT

J: TRBJ1-5
V: TRBV20-1
size: NA
D: TRBD1
CDR3: CSARDSYSNQPQHF
DNA: TGCAGTGCGCGGGACAGCTATAGCAATCAGCCCCAGCATTTT

J: TRBJ2-7
V: TRBV9
size: NA
D: NA
CDR3: CASSISGAGEQYF
DNA: TGTGCCAGCAGCATCAGTGGGGCAGGAGAGCAGTACTTC

J: TRBJ1-2
V: TRBV5-6
size: NA
D: NA
CDR3: CASSWGDGRLYGYTF
DNA: TGTGCCAGCAGCTGGGGGGACGGACGGCTCTATGGCTACACCTTC

J: TRBJ1-4
V: TRBV12-3/TRBV12-4
size: NA
D: NA
CDR3: CASSLGGRLNEKLFF
DNA: TGTGCCAGCAGTTTGGGGGGGCGGCTTAATGAAAAACTGTTTTTT

J: TRBJ2-7
V: TRBV4-2
size: NA
D: TRBD2
CDR3: CASSQVSGGHSYEQYF
DNA: TGTGCCAGCAGCCAGGTTAGCGGGGGCCACTCCTACGAGCAGTACTTC

J: TRBJ2-6
V: TRBV7-6
size: few
D: TRBD1
CDR3: CASSFRSSGQGFSGANVLTF
DNA: TGTGCCAGCAGCTTCCGATCCTCGGGACAGGGGTTCTCTGGGGCCAACGTCCTGACTTTC

J: TRBJ2-3
V: TRBV5-1
size: NA
D: NA
CDR3: CASSLWDFRTDTQYF
DNA: TGCGCCAGCAGCCTGTGGGACTTCCGCACAGATACGCAGTATTTT

J: TRBJ2-3
V: TRBV11-2
size: NA
D: NA
CDR3: CASRKRGPGHPTDTQYF
DNA: TGTGCCAGCAGGAAGAGGGGCCCGGGACACCCTACAGATACGCAGTATTTT

J: TRBJ2-5
V: TRBV4-1
size: few
D: TRBD1
CDR3: CASSQQTGVGETQYF
DNA: TGCGCCAGCAGCCAACAGACAGGGGTAGGGGAGACCCAGTACTTC

J: TRBJ2-7
V: TRBV5-6
size: NA
D: TRBD1
CDR3: CASSPRGLVYEQYF
DNA: TGTGCCAGCAGCCCCAGGGGGCTGGTCTACGAGCAGTACTTC

J: TRBJ2-7
V: TRBV29-1
size: few
D: NA
CDR3: CSVAGSPYEQYF
DNA: TGCAGCGTTGCCGGGAGCCCCTACGAGCAGTACTTC